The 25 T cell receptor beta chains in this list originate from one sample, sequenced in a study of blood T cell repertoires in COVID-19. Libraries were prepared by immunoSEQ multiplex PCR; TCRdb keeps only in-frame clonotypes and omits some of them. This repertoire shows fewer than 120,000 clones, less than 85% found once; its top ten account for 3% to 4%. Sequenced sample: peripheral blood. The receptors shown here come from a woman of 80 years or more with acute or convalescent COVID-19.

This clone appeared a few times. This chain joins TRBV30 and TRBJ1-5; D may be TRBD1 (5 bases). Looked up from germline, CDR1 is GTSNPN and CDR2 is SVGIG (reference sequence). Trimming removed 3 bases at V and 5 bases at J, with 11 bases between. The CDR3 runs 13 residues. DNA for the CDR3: TGTGCCTGGAGCATCGCGGGGGATCAGCCCCAGCATTTT. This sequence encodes CAWSIAGDQPQHF.

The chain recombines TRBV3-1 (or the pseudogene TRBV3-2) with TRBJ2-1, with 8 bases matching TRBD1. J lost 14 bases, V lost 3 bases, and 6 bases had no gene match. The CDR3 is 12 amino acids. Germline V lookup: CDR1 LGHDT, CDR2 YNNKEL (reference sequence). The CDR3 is CASSQVGQGEFF. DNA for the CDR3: TGTGCCAGCAGCCAGGTAGGACAGGGCGAGTTCTTC.

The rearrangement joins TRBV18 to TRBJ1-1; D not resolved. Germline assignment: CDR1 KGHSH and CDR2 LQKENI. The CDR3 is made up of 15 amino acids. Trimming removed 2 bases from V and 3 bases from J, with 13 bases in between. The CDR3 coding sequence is TGTGCCAGCTCACCAGCCCCGGGGATATACACTGAAGCTTTCTTT. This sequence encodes CASSPAPGIYTEAFF.

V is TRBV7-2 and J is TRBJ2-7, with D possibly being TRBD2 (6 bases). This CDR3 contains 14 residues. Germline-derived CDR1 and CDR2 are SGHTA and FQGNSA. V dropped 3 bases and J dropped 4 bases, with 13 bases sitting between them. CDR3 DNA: TGTGCCAGCAGCTTTACGACTAGGCCTTACGAGCAGTACTTC. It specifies CASSFTTRPYEQYF. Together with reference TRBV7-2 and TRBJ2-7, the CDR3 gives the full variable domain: GAGVSQSPSNKVTEKGKDVELRCDPISGHTALYWYRQSLGQGLEFLIYFQGNSAPDKSGLPSDRFSAERTGGSVSTLTIQRTQQEDSAVYLCASSFTTRPYEQYFGPGTRLTVT.

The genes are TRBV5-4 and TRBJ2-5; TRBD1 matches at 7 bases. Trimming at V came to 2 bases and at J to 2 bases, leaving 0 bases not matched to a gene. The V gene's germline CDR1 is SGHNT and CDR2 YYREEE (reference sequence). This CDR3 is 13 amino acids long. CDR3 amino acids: CASSLQGQETQYF. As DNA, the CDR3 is TGTGCCAGCAGCTTACAGGGGCAAGAGACCCAGTACTTC.

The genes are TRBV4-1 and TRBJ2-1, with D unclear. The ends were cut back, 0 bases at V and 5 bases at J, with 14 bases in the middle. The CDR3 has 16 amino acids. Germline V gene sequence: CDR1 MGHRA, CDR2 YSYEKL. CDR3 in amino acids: CASSQEGAARNNEQFF. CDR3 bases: TGCGCCAGCAGCCAAGAAGGTGCAGCGAGAAACAATGAGCAGTTCTTC.

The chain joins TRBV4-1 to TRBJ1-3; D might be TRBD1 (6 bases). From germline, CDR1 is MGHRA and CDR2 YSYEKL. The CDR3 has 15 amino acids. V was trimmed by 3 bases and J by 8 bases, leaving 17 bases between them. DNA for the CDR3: TGCGCCAGCAGCCATGAGACAGGACCAGCAGACACCATATATTTT. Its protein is CASSHETGPADTIYF.

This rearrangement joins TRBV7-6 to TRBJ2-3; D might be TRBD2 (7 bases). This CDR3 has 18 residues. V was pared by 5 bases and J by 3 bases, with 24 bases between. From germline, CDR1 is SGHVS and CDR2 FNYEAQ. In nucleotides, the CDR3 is TGTGCCAGCAGCCTGATCTCGAGCGGGACGACAGGAACAGATACGCAGTATTTT. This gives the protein CASSLISSGTTGTDTQYF.

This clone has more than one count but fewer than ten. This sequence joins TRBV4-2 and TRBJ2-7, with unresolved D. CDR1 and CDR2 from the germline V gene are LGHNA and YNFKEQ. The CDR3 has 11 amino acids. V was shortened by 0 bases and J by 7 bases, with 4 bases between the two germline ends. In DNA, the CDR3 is TGTGCCAGCAGCCAAGATACAGAGCAGTACTTC. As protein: CASSQDTEQYF.

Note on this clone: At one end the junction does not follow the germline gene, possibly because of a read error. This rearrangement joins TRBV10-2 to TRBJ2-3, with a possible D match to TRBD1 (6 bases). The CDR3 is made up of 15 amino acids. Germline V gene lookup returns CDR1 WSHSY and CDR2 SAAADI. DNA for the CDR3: TGCGCCAGCAGAGAGTCTGGGACATTGACAGATACGCAGTATTTT. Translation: CASRESGTLTDTQYF.

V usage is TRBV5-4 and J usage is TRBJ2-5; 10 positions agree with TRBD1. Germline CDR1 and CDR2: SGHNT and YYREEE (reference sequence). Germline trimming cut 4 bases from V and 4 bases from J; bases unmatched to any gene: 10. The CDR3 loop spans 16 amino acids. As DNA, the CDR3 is TGTGCCAGCAGCCAAAAACGGACAGGGGGAGGAGAGACCCAGTACTTC. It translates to CASSQKRTGGGETQYF. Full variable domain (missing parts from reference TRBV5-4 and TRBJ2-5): ETGVTQSPTHLIKTRGQQVTLRCSSQSGHNTVSWYQQALGQGPQFIFQYYREEENGRGNFPPRFSGLQFPNYSSELNVNALELDDSALYLCASSQKRTGGGETQYFGPGTRLLVL.

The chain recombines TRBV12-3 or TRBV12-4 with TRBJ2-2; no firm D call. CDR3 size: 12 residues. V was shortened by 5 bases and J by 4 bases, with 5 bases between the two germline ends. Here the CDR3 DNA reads TGTGCCAGCAGTGCTAGCACCGGGGAGCTGTTTTTT. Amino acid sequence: CASSASTGELFF.

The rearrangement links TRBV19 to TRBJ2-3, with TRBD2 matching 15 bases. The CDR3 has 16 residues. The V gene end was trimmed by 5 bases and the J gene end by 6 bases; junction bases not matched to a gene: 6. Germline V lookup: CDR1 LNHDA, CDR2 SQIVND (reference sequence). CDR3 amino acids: CASSRRTSGRGDTQYF. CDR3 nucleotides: TGTGCCAGTAGTCGTCGGACTAGCGGGAGGGGTGATACGCAGTATTTT.

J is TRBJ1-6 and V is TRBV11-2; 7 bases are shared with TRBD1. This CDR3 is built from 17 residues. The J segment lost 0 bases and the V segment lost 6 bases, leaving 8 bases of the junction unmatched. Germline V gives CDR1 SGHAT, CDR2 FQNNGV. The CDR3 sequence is CASSRDRRSSYNSPLHF. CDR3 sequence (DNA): TGTGCCAGCAGTCGGGACAGAAGAAGCTCCTATAATTCACCCCTCCACTTT.

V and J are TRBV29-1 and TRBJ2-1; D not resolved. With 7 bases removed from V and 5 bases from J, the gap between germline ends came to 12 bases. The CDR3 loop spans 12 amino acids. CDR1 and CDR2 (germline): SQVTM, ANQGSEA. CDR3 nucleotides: TGCAGCGCCACCCCAGGCCACAATGAGCAGTTCTTC. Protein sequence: CSATPGHNEQFF.

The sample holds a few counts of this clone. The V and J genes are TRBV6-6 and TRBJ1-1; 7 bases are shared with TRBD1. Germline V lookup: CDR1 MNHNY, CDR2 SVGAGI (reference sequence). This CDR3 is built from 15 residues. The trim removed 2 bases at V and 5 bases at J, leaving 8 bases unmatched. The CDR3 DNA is TGTGCCAGCAGTTACGGTCAGGGGGGCCGAACTGAAGCTTTCTTT. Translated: CASSYGQGGRTEAFF.

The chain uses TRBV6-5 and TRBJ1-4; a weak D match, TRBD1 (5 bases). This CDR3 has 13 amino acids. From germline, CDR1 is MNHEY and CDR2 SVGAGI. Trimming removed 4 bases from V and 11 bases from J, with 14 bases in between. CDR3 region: CASSWARGEKLFF. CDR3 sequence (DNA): TGTGCCAGCAGTTGGGCCCGGGGGGAGAAACTGTTTTTT.

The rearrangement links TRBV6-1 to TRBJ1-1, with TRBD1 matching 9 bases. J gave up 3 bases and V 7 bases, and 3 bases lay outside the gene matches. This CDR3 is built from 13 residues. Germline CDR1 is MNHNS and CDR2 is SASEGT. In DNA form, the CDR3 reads TGTGCCAGCACCTGGACAGGGGACACTGAAGCTTTCTTT. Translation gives CASTWTGDTEAFF.

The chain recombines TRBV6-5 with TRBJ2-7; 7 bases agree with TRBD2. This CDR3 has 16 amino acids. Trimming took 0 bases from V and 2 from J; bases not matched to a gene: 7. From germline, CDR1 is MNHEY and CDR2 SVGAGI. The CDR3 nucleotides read TGTGCCAGCAGTTACTCGATAACGGGGGGACCCTACGAGCAGTACTTC. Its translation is CASSYSITGGPYEQYF.

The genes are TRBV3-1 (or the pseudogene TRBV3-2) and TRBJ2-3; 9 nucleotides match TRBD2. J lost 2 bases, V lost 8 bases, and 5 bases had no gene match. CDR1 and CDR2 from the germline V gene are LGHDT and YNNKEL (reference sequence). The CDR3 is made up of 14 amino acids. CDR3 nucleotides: TGTGCCAGCCGCGCTAGCGGGGCCACAGATACGCAGTATTTT. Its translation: CASRASGATDTQYF.

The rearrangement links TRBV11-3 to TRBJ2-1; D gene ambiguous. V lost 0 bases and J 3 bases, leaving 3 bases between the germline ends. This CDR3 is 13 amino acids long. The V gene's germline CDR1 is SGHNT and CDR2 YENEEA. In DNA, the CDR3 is TGTGCCAGCAGCTTAGATCGCTACAATGAGCAGTTCTTC. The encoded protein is CASSLDRYNEQFF.

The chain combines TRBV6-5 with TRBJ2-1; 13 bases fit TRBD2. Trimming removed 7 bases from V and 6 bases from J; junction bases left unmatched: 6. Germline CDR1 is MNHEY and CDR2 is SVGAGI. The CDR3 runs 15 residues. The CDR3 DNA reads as TGTGCCAGCACCAAACTAGCGGGAGGGTTCAATGAGCAGTTCTTC. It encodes CASTKLAGGFNEQFF.

The CDR3 DNA reads as TGTGCCAGCAGCCAAGACGCAGGGGGCTATGGCTACACCTTC. Encoded protein: CASSQDAGGYGYTF. This sequence joins TRBV14 and TRBJ1-2; 7 nucleotides line up with TRBD1. The ends lost 0 bases at V and 4 bases at J; junction bases unmatched: 2. The CDR3 runs 14 residues. Germline CDR1 and CDR2: SGHDN and FVKESK.

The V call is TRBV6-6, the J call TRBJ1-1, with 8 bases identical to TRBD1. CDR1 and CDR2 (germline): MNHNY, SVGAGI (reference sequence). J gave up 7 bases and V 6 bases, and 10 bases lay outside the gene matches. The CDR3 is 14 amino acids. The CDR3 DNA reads TGTGCCAGCAGCTCTACAGGGGGAGGTAGTGAAGCTTTCTTT. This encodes CASSSTGGGSEAFF.

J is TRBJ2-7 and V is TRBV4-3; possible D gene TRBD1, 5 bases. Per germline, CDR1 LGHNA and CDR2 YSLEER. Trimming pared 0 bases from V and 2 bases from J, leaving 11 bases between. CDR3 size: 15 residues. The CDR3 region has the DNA TGCGCCAGCAGCCAAGAATTTCCCAGGGCCTACGAGCAGTACTTC. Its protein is CASSQEFPRAYEQYF.